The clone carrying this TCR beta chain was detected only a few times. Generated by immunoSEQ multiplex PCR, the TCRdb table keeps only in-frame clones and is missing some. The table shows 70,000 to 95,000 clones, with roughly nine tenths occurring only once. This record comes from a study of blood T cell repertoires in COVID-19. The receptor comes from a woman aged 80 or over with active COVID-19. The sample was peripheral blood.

This CDR3 is CASSLAERSADTQYF. CDR3 sequence (DNA): TGTGCCAGCAGCTTAGCCGAGCGGTCAGCGGATACGCAGTATTTT. The genes are TRBV7-6 and TRBJ2-3; D may be TRBD2 (5 bases). The ends were cut back, 0 bases at V and 6 bases at J, with 13 bases in the middle. Germline V gene lookup returns CDR1 SGHVS and CDR2 FNYEAQ. The CDR3 is 15 amino acids. Full variable domain (remainder filled in from reference TRBV7-6 and TRBJ2-3): GAGVSQSPRYKVTKRGQDVALRCDPISGHVSLYWYRQALGQGPEFLTYFNYEAQQDKSGLPNDRFSAERPEGSISTLTIQRTEQRDSAMYRCASSLAERSADTQYFGPGTRLTVL.